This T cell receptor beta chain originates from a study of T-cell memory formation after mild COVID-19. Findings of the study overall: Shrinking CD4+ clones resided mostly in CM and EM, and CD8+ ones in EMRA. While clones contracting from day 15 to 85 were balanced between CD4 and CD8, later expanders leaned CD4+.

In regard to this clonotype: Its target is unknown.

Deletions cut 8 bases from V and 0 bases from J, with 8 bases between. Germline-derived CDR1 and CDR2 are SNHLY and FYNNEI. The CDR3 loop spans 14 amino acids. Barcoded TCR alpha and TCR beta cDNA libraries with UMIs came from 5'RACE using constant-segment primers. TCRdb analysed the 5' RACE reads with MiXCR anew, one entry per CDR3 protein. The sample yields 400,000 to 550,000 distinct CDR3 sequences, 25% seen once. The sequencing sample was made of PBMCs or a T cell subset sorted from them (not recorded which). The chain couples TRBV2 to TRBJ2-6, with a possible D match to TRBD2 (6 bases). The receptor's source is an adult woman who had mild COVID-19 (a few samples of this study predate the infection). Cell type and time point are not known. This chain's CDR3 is CASGGFSGANVLTF. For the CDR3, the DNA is TGTGCCAGCGGGGGGTTCTCTGGGGCCAACGTCCTGACTTTC.